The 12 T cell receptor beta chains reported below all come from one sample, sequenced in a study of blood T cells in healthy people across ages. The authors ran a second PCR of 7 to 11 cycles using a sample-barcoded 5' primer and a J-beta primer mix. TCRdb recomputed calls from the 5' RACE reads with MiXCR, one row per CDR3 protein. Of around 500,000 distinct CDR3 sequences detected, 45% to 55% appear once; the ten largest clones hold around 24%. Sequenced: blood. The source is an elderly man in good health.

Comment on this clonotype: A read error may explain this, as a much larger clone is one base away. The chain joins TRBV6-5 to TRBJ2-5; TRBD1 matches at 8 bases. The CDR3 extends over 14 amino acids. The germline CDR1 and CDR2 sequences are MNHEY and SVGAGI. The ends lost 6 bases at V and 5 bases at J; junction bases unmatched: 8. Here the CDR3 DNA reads TGTGCCAGCAGGGCAGGGGGCATGGGGGAGACCCAGTACTTC. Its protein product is CASRAGGMGETQYF.

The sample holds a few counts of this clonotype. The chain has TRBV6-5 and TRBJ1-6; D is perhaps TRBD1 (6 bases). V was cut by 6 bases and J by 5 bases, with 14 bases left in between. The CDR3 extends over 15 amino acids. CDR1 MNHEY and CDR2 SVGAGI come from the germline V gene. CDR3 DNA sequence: TGTGCCAGCAGCCCGACAGGCGCTCATAATTCACCCCTCCACTTT. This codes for CASSPTGAHNSPLHF.

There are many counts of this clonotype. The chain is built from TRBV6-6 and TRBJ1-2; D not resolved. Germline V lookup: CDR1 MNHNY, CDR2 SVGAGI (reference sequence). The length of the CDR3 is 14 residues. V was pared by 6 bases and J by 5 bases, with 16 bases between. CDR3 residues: CASSPGSRKYGYTF. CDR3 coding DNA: TGTGCCAGCAGCCCAGGTTCCAGAAAATATGGCTACACCTTC.

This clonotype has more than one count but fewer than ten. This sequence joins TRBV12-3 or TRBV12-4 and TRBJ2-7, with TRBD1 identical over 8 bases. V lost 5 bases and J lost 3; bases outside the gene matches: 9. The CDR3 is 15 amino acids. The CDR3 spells CASSRRQGSNYEQYF. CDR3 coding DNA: TGTGCCAGCAGTAGACGACAGGGGTCGAACTACGAGCAGTACTTC.

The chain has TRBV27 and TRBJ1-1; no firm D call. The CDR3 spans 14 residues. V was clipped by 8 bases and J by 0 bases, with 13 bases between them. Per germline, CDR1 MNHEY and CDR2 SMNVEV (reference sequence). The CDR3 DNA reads TGTGCCAGCCGGAGATACAGCTTGAACACTGAAGCTTTCTTT. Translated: CASRRYSLNTEAFF.

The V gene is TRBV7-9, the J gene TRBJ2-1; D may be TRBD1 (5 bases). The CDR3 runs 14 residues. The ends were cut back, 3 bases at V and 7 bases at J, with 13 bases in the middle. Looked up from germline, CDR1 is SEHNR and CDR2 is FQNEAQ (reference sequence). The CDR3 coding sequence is TGTGCCAGCAGCTTGGGGTCAGGGCTGAATGAGCAGTTCTTC. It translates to CASSLGSGLNEQFF.

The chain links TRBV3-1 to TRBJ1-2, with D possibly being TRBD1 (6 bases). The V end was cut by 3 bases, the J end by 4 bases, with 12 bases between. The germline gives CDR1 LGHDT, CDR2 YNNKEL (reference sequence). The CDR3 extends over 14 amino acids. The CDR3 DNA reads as TGTGCCAGCAGCCATGGTAAGGACAGCTATGGCTACACCTTC. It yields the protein CASSHGKDSYGYTF. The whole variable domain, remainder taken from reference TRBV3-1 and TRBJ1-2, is DTAVSQTPKYLVTQMGNDKSIKCEQNLGHDTMYWYKQDSKKFLKIMFSYNNKELIINETVPNRFSPKSPDKAHLNLHINSLELGDSAVYFCASSHGKDSYGYTFGSGTRLTVV.

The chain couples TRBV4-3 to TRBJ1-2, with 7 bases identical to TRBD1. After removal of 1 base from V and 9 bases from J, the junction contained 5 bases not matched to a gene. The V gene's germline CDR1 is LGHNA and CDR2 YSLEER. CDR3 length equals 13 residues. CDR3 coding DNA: TGCGCCAGCAGCCAAGGCGACAGGGTTCGCTACACCTTC. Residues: CASSQGDRVRYTF.

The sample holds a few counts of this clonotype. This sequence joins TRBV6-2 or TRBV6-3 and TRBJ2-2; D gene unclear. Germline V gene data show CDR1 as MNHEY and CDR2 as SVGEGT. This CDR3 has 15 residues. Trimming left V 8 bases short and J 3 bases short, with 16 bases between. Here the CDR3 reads CASFRAGLYTGELFF. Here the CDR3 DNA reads TGTGCCAGCTTTAGGGCAGGCCTATACACCGGGGAGCTGTTTTTT.

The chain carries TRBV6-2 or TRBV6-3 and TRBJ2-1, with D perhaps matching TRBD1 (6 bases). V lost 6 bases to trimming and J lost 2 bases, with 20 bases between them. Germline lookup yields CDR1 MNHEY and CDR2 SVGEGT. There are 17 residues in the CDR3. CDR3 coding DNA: TGTGCCAGCAGCTACAATCGGGACAAAGGGGCCTACAATGAGCAGTTCTTC. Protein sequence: CASSYNRDKGAYNEQFF.

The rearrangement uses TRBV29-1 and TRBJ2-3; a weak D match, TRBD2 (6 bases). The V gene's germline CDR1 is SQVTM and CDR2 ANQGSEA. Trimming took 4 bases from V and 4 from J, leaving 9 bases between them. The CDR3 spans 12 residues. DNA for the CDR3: TGCAGCGTTGGGGAGGTAGCAGATACGCAGTATTTT. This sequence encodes CSVGEVADTQYF.

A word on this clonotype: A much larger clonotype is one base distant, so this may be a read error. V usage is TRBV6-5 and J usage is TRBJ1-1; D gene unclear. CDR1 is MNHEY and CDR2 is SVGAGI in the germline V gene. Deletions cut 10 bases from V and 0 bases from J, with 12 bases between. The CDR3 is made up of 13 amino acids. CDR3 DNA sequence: TGTGCCACCTATCGGGAGCTGAACACTGAAGCTTTCTTT. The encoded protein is CATYRELNTEAFF.